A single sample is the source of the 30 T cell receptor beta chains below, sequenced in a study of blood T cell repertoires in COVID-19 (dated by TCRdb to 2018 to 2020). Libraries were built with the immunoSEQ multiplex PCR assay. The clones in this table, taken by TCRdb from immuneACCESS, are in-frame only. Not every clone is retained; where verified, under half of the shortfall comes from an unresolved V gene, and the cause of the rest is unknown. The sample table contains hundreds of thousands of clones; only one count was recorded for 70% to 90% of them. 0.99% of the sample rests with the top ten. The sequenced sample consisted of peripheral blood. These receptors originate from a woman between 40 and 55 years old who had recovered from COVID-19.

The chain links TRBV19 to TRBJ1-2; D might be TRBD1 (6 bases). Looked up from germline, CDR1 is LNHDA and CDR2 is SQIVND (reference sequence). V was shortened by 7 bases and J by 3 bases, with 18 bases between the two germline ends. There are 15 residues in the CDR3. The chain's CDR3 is CASTPTSTGDYGYTF. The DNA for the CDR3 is TGTGCCAGTACCCCAACATCGACAGGTGACTATGGCTACACCTTC.

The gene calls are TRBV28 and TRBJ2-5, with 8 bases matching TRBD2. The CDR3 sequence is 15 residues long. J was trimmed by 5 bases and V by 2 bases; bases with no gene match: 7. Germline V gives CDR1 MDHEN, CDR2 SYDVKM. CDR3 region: CASSLMVGLGETQYF. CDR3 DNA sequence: TGTGCCAGCAGTTTAATGGTGGGACTAGGGGAGACCCAGTACTTC.

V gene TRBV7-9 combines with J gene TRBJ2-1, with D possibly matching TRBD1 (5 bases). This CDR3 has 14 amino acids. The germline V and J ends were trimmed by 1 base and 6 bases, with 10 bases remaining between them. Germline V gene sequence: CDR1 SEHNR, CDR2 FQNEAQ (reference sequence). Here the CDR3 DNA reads TGTGCCAGCAGCTTAGGGGTGACAGCCAATGAGCAGTTCTTC. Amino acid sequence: CASSLGVTANEQFF.

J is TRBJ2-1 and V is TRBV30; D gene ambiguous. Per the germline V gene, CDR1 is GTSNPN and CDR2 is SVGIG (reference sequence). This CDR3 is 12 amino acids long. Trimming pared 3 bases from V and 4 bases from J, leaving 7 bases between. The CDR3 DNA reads TGTGCCTGGAGCGGTCCGTACAATGAGCAGTTCTTC. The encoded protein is CAWSGPYNEQFF.

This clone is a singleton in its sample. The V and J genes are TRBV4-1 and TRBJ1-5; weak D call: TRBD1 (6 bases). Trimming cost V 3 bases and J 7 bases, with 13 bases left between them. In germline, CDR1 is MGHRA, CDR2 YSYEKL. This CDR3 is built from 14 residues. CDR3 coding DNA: TGCGCCAGCAGCCATCCCGGGGGGGGCCAGCCCCAGCATTTT. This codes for CASSHPGGGQPQHF.

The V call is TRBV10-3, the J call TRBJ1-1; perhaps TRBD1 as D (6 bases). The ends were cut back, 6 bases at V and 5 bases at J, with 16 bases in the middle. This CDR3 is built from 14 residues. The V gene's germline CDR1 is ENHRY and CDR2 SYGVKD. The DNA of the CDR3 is TGTGCCATCAGCGAACAGGGATTCGGGACTGAAGCTTTCTTT. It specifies CAISEQGFGTEAFF.

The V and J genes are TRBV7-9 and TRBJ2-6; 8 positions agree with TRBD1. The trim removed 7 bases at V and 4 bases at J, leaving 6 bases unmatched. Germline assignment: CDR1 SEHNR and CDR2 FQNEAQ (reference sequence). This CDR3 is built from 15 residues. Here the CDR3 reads CASTPDREGANVLTF. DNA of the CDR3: TGTGCCAGCACCCCGGACAGGGAAGGGGCCAACGTCCTGACTTTC.

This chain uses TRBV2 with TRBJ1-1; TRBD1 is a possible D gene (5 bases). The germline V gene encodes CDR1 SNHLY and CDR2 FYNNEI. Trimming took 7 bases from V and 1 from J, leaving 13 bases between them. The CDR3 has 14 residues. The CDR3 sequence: CASTPAGWNTEAFF. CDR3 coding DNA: TGTGCCAGCACCCCCGCAGGGTGGAACACTGAAGCTTTCTTT.

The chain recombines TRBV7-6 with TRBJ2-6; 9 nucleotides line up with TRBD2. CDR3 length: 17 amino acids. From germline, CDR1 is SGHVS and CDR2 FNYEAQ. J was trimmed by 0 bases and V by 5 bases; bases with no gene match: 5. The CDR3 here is CASSPRAGGSGANVLTF. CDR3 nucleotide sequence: TGTGCCAGCAGCCCCCGAGCGGGGGGCTCTGGGGCCAACGTCCTGACTTTC. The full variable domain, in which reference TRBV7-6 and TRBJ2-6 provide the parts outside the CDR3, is GAGVSQSPRYKVTKRGQDVALRCDPISGHVSLYWYRQALGQGPEFLTYFNYEAQQDKSGLPNDRFSAERPEGSISTLTIQRTEQRDSAMYRCASSPRAGGSGANVLTFGAGSRLTVL.

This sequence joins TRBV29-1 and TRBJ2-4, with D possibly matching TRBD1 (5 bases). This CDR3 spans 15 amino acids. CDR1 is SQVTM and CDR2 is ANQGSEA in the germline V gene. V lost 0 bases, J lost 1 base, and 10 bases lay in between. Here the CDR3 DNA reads TGCAGCGTTGAAGAAAGGGGCAGGGCCAAAAACATTCAGTACTTC. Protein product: CSVEERGRAKNIQYF.

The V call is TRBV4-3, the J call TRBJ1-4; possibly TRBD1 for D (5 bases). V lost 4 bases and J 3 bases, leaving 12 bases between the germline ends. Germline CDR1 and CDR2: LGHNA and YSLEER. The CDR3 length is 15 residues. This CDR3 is CASSRGGVANEKLFF. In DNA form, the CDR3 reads TGCGCCAGCAGCCGGGGGGGTGTGGCTAATGAAAAACTGTTTTTT.

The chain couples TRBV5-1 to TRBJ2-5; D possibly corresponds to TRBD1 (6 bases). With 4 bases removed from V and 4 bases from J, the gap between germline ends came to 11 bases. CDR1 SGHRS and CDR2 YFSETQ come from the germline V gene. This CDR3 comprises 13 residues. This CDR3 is CASSPTGGETQYF. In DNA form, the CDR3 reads TGCGCCAGCAGCCCGACAGGCGGAGAGACCCAGTACTTC.

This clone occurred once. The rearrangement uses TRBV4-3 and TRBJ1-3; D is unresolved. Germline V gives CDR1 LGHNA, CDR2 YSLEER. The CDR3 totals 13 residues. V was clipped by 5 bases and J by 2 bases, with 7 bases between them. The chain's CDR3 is CASSSTAGNTIYF. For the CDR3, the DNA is TGCGCCAGCAGCTCAACGGCTGGAAACACCATATATTTT.

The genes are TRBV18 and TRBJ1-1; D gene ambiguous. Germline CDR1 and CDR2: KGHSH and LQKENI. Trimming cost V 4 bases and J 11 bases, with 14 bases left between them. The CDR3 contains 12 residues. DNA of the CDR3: TGTGCCAGCTCACAGGACCAAGGGAGGGCTTTCTTT. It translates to CASSQDQGRAFF.

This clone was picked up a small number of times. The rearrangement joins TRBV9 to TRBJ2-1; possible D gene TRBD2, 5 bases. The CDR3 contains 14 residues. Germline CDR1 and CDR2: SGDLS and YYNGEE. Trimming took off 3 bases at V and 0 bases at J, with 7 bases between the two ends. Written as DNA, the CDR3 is TGTGCCAGCAGCGCTAGCATCTCCTACAATGAGCAGTTCTTC. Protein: CASSASISYNEQFF.

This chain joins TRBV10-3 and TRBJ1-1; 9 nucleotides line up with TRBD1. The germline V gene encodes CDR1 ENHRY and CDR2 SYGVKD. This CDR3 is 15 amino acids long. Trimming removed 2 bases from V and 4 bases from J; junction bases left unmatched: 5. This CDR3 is CAISERGQGGTEAFF. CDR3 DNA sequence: TGTGCCATCAGTGAGCGGGGACAGGGCGGCACTGAAGCTTTCTTT.

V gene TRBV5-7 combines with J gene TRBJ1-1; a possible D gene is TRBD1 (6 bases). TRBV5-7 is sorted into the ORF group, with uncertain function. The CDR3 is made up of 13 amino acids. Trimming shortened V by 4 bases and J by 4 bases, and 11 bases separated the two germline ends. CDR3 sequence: CASSGTGFTEAFF. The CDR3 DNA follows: TGTGCCAGCAGCGGCACAGGGTTCACTGAAGCTTTCTTT.

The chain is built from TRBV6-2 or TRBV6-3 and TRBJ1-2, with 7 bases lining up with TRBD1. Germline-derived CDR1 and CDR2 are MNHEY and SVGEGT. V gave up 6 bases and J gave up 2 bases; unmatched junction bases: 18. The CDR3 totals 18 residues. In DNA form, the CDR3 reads TGTGCCAGCAGCCTCGGGACAGACGACGAACGCGTCAACTATGGCTACACCTTC. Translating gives CASSLGTDDERVNYGYTF.

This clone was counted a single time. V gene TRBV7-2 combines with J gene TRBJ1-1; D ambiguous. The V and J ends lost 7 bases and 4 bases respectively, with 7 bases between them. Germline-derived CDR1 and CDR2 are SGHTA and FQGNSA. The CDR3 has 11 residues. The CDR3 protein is CASIGGTEAFF. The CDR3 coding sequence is TGTGCCAGCATCGGTGGCACTGAAGCTTTCTTT.

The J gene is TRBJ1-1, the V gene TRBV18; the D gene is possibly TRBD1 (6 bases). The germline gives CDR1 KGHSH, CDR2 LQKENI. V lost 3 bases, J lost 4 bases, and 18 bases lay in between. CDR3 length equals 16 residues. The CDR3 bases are TGTGCCAGCTCACCCCTAGACCGGGCGGGGGCCACTGAAGCTTTCTTT. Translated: CASSPLDRAGATEAFF.

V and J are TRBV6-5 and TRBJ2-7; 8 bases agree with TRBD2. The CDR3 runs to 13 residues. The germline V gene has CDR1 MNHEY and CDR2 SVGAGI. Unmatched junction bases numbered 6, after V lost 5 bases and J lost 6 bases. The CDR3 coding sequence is TGTGCCAGCAGTCCCAGCGGGAGTAGCGAGCAGTACTTC. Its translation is CASSPSGSSEQYF.

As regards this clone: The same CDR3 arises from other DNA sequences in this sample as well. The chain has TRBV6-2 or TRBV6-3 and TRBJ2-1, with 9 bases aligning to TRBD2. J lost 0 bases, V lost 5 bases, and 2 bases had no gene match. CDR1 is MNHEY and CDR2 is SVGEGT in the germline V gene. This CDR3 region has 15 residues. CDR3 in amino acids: CASSPTSGSYNEQFF. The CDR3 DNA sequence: TGTGCCAGCAGTCCGACTAGCGGCTCCTACAATGAGCAGTTCTTC.

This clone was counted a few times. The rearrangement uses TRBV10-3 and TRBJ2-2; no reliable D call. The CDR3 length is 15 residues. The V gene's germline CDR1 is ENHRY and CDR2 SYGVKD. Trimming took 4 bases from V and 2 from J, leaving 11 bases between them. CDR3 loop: CAISGRPVNTGELFF. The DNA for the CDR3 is TGTGCCATCAGTGGCCGCCCGGTAAACACCGGGGAGCTGTTTTTT.

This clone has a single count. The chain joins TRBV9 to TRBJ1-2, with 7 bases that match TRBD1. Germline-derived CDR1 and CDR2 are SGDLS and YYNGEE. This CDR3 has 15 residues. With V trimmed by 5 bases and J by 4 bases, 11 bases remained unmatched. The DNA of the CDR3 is TGTGCCAGCAGTCCGGGACAGTCAATCCGCTATGGCTACACCTTC. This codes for CASSPGQSIRYGYTF.

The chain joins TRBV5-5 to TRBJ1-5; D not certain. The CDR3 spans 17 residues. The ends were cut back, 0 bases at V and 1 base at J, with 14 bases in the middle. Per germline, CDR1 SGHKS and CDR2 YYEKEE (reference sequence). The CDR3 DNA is TGTGCCAGCAGCTTGGGGCTTGGAGGGTTGAGCAATCAGCCCCAGCATTTT. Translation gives CASSLGLGGLSNQPQHF. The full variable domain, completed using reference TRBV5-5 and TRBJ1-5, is DAGVTQSPTHLIKTRGQQVTLRCSPISGHKSVSWYQQVLGQGPQFIFQYYEKEERGRGNFPDRFSARQFPNYSSELNVNALLLGDSALYLCASSLGLGGLSNQPQHFGDGTRLSIL.

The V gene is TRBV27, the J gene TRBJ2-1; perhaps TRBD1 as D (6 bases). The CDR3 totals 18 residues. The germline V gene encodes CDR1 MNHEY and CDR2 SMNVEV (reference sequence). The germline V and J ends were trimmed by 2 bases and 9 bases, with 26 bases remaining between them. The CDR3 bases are TGTGCCAGCAGTTTAGGACCGCCGGGACAAGAATTGGGGGCTGAGCAGTTCTTC. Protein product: CASSLGPPGQELGAEQFF.

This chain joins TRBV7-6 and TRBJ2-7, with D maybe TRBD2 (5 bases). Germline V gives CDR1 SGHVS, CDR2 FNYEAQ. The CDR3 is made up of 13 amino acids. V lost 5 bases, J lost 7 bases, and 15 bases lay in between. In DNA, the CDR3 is TGTGCCAGCAGCCTACTAGGCCCTAAGGAGCAGTACTTC. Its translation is CASSLLGPKEQYF.

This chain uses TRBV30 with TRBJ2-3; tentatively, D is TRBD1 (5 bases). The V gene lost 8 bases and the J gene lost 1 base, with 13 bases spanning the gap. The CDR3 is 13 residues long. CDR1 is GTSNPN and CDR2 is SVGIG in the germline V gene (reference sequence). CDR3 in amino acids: CAGHRKGTDTQYF. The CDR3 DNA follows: TGTGCCGGACACAGGAAGGGCACAGATACGCAGTATTTT.

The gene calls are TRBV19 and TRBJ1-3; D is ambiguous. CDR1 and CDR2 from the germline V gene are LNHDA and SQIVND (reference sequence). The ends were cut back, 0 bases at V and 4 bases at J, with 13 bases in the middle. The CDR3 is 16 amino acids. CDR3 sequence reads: CASSIDLPGSGNTIYF. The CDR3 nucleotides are TGTGCCAGTAGTATAGATCTGCCGGGGTCCGGAAACACCATATATTTT.

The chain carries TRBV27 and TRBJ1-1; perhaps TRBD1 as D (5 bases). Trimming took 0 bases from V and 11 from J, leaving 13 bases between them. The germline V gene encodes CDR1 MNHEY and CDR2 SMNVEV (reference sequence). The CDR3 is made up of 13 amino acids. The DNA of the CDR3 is TGTGCCAGCAGTTTATCGGGCGCAGGGTACGCTTTCTTT. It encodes CASSLSGAGYAFF.